This T cell receptor beta chain was profiled in a study of T-cell reconstitution after alpha-beta-depleted transplantation in children. With 7 bases removed from V and 7 bases from J, the gap between germline ends came to 20 bases. CDR1 is MNHEY and CDR2 is SVGEGT in the germline V gene. The CDR3 is 15 amino acids. This clonotype was detected only a few times. Its antigen is currently unknown. Study-level results: Surviving recipient T cells and thymic progenitors underlay high day-60 TCRbeta diversity in some patients.

TCRbeta library construction was performed incorporating unique molecular identifiers. TCRdb itself ran the PCR reads through MiXCR, one entry per CDR3 protein. The top ten hold less than 20% of the sample, which has approximately 85,000 distinct CDR3 sequences, 15% to 17% seen once. This chain uses TRBV6-2 or TRBV6-3 with TRBJ2-1; either TRBD1 or TRBD2 may supply D (6 bases each). The sequence was collected from a male patient between 2 and 15 years old who had a stem cell transplant for acute lymphoblastic leukemia, so the T cells may come from the graft donor. Source: PBMCs, mostly from graft donor cells, taken 180 days after TCRalphabeta/CD19-depleted stem cell transplant. The CDR3 spells CASTGGRRPLNEQFF. The CDR3 DNA sequence: TGTGCCAGCACCGGGGGCAGGAGGCCCTTGAATGAGCAGTTCTTC.